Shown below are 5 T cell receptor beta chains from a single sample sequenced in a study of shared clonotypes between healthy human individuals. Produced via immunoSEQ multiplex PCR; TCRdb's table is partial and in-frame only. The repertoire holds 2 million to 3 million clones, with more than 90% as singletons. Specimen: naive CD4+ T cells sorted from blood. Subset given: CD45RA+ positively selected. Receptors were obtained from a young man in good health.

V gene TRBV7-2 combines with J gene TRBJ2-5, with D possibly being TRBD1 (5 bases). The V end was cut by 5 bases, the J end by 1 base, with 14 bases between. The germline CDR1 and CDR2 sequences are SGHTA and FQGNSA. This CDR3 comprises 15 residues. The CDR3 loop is CASSRGTGSQETQYF. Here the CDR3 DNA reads TGTGCCAGCAGCCGTGGAACAGGCTCCCAAGAGACCCAGTACTTC.

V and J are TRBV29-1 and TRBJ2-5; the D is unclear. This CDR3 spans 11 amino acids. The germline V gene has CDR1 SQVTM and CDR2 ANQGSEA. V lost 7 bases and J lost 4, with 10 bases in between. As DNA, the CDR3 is TGCAGCGCCCTGGTGGCAGAGACCCAGTACTTC. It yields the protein CSALVAETQYF.

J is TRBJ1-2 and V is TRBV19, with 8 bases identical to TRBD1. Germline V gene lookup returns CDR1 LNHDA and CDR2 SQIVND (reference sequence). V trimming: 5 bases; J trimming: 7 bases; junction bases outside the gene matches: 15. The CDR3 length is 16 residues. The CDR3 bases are TGTGCCAGTAGTGCTGGGACAGGCCCCTTCGTATCTGGCTACACCTTC. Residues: CASSAGTGPFVSGYTF. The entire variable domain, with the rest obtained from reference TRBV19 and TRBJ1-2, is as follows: DGGITQSPKYLFRKEGQNVTLSCEQNLNHDAMYWYRQDPGQGLRLIYYSQIVNDFQKGDIAEGYSVSREKKESFPLTVTSAQKNPTAFYLCASSAGTGPFVSGYTFGSGTRLTVV.

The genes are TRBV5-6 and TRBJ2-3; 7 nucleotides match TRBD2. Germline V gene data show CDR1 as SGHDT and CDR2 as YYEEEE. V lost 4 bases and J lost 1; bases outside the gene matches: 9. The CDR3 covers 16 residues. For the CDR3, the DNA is TGTGCCAGCAGCCCCCTAGCGGCCTCCGGCACAGATACGCAGTATTTT. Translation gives CASSPLAASGTDTQYF.

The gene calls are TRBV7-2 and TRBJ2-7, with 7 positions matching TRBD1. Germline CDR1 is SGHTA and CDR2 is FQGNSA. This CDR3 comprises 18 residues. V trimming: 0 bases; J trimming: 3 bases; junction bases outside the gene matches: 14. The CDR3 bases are TGTGCCAGCAGCTTAGCGACGACCCCACAGGGGAAGCACTACGAGCAGTACTTC. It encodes CASSLATTPQGKHYEQYF. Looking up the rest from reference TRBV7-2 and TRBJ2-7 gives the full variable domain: GAGVSQSPSNKVTEKGKDVELRCDPISGHTALYWYRQSLGQGLEFLIYFQGNSAPDKSGLPSDRFSAERTGGSVSTLTIQRTQQEDSAVYLCASSLATTPQGKHYEQYFGPGTRLTVT.